The source of this T cell receptor beta chain is a study of shared clonotypes between healthy human individuals (dated by TCRdb to about 2020). In the study overall: The cohort comprised a couple of women and a few men aged 18 to 49 years. Per donor, leukapheresis produced somewhere between about 0.94 and 8.9 billion PBMCs. To increase sequencing depth and limit assay-specific biases, TCR repertoire library preparation and sequencing were carried out by different laboratories using diverse techniques. Per donor, three plates each were used for CD4 naive and CD4 memory, two for CD8 naive, and one for CD8 memory. To estimate repertoire size and how much clonotype sharing occurs between individuals, the study deeply sequenced the blood TCR repertoires of five or six healthy adults. Overall study results and their limits: Naive subsets generally had larger estimated clonotype richness than memory subsets did. Sampling was limited to blood, and TCR repertoires in tissue likely differ from TCR repertoires in blood. Clonotypes shared by all four sorted-subset donors showed higher generation probabilities than non-shared clonotypes. Incomplete sequencing was indicated by rarefaction of sorted-subset datasets, despite the large sequencing depth. Pairwise subsampling led to the expectation that sequencing depth would affect the degree of clonotype sharing among donors. Because the study included only a small number of donors, the genetic and exposure-history diversity represented was limited. Across four donors, roughly 5.4% of naive CD4, more than 3% of naive CD8, under 2.5% of memory CD4, and 0.3% to 0.45% of memory CD8 clonotypes were shared.

As for this clone: No cognate antigen has been identified for it. Nothing much larger sits one base from this clone, and base qualities are not available.

TCR CDR3 regions were amplified from genomic DNA by multiplex PCR using the deep immunoSEQ assay. Genomic DNA extracted from each cell subset was distributed evenly over all wells of several immunoSEQ 96-well plates, and each plate served as one replicate. For sorted subsets, each replicate PCR was loaded with roughly 190 ng genomic DNA, equivalent to roughly 30,000 T cell genomes. Purified libraries were quantified with a Qubit 3.0 fluorometer, sized on a Bioanalyzer 2100, and re-quantified with the KAPA Library Quantification kit. Every immunoSEQ 96-well plate was sequenced on a separate single-read 150-cycle Illumina NextSeq 550 flow cell. As for the authors' bioinformatics: Because only junctional sequences without quality scores were contained in the immunoSEQ output, filtering matching that applied to full-length reads could not be performed. To assign V/J genes and CDR3, sequences were annotated using PyIR, a Python wrapper for IgBLAST v1.9, with IMGT germline references. Any read was removed if the V/J assignment was weak (E-value above 1e-6), the CDR3 was missing, or the read contained stop codons, out-of-frame junctions, or ambiguous translated residues. A V3J clonotype was defined by an identical inferred V gene, J gene, and CDR3 amino acid sequence. Percentage overlap between repertoires was calculated by dividing the number of shared unique clonotypes by the size of the smaller repertoire. Repertoire richness was assessed with RTK rarefaction, the Chao1 estimator, and Recon v2.1 estimates of unobserved clonotypes. For all TCRbeta clonotypes obtained by the gDNA method from a handful of donors, generation probabilities were computed with OLGA. Entries here come from immuneACCESS through TCRdb and include only in-frame sequences with V and J called. Some clones fail to appear in such tables; in the studies checked, an unresolved V gene covers under half of the shortfall, and the cause of the remainder is unknown. The D gene and trimming were derived from the DNA, and the V and J assignments and clone size from that table. The sample includes 1,500,000 or so clones, with approximately 98.5% observed a single time. The ten largest clones add up to 0.3% to 0.45% of the sample.

The CDR3 contains 16 residues, cysteine and phenylalanine counted. CDR3 DNA only is kept here, 48 bases in frame from base 1. The CDR1 and CDR2 encoded by the germline V gene are SGHRS and YFSETQ. After removal of 2 bases from V and 3 bases from J, the junction retains 8 bases not matched to a gene. Donors were healthy HIV-negative adults with no recently reported acute infections or vaccinations. All donors were Caucasian adults living in Nashville, Tennessee, USA. Magnetic negative selection was used to enrich CD4+ T cells, after which naive cells were positively selected on CD45RA and the negative fraction became the memory subset. After blood collection by leukapheresis, PBMCs were isolated using Ficoll-Histopaque density gradient centrifugation and then cryopreserved in the vapor phase of liquid nitrogen. Purity and quantity of every magnetically sorted T cell population were checked by analytical flow cytometry. Genomic DNA was isolated from each sorted fraction and quantified by UV absorbance on a Nanodrop 2000c.

The receptor comes from a man aged 25 to 45 in good health. Sample: naive CD4+ T cells sorted from blood. Reading the label with the study, this specimen's cell subset or site is: CD45RA+ positively selected. The receptor chain draws on TRBV5-1 and TRBJ1-1; the junction holds 9 bases that match TRBD1. The CDR3: CASSLDRGIAYTEAFF. At the DNA level, the sequence is TGCGCCAGCAGCTTAGACAGGGGGATTGCGTACACTGAAGCTTTCTTT.